Shown below are 23 T cell receptor beta chains from a single sample sequenced in a study of T cell changes during pregnancy in multiple sclerosis (dated 2019 in TCRdb). Library prep was done by the immunoSEQ multiplex PCR assay. Drawn from immuneACCESS, this table holds only the in-frame rearrangements with V and J called that TCRdb kept. Clones are partly lost; checked studies trace under half to an unresolved V gene and leave the rest unexplained. The sample table records approximately 17,000 clones; approximately 95% of these occur just once. Approximately 1% of the sample is held by the ten biggest clonotypes. This material consisted of peripheral blood, taken in the third trimester of pregnancy. These receptors came from a female donor with multiple sclerosis, enrolled in a pregnancy study.

Comment on this clone: One junction end does not reproduce the germline sequence, and a read error may be involved. This chain links TRBV5-1 with TRBJ1-4; D not certain. Germline V gives CDR1 SGHRS, CDR2 YFSETQ. The CDR3 covers 15 residues. The CDR3 loop is CASGLAEGSNEKLFF. The DNA of the CDR3 is TGCGCCAGCGGCTTGGCCGAGGGAAGCAATGAAAAACTGTTTTTT.

V and J are TRBV7-9 and TRBJ2-1, with TRBD2 matching 10 bases. Germline lookup yields CDR1 SEHNR and CDR2 FQNEAQ (reference sequence). The CDR3 runs 18 residues. J lost 8 bases, V lost 4 bases, and 17 bases had no gene match. The CDR3 reads CASSSRGGSGRFSDEQFF. CDR3 in DNA: TGTGCCAGCAGCTCACGCGGTGGTAGCGGGAGGTTCAGCGATGAGCAGTTCTTC.

This chain connects TRBV19 to TRBJ2-3; 10 bases agree with TRBD1. CDR3 length: 15 residues. Looked up from germline, CDR1 is LNHDA and CDR2 is SQIVND (reference sequence). With 8 bases clipped from V and 2 bases from J, the junction kept 7 bases outside the gene matches. In DNA form, the CDR3 reads TGTGCCAGTGCCGGGACAGGGGAGGTCACAGATACGCAGTATTTT. It codes for CASAGTGEVTDTQYF.

This chain links TRBV2 with TRBJ2-1, with a weak D call TRBD1 (5 bases). CDR3 size: 13 residues. Between the trimmed V and J ends, which lost 2 bases and 10 bases, there was a span of 12 bases. Germline V CDR1 and CDR2: SNHLY, FYNNEI. CDR3 protein: CASSETLTDEQFF. The CDR3 bases are TGTGCCAGCAGTGAAACGCTGACAGACGAGCAGTTCTTC.

The chain is built from TRBV2 and TRBJ2-1; TRBD2 matches at 8 bases. From germline, CDR1 is SNHLY and CDR2 FYNNEI. The V and J ends lost 3 bases and 4 bases, in that order; junction bases with no gene match: 2. This CDR3 is 14 amino acids long. This CDR3 is CASSDRGGYNEQFF. DNA for the CDR3: TGTGCCAGCAGTGACCGGGGGGGTTACAATGAGCAGTTCTTC.

The chain uses TRBV19 and TRBJ2-1, with D tentatively TRBD2 (5 bases). The V gene lost 7 bases and the J gene lost 0 bases, with 10 bases spanning the gap. Looked up from germline, CDR1 is LNHDA and CDR2 is SQIVND (reference sequence). CDR3 size: 14 residues. The CDR3 sequence: CASKEADSYNEQFF. CDR3 nucleotides: TGTGCCAGTAAGGAGGCTGACTCCTACAATGAGCAGTTCTTC. Full variable domain (remainder filled in from reference TRBV19 and TRBJ2-1): DGGITQSPKYLFRKEGQNVTLSCEQNLNHDAMYWYRQDPGQGLRLIYYSQIVNDFQKGDIAEGYSVSREKKESFPLTVTSAQKNPTAFYLCASKEADSYNEQFFGPGTRLTVL.

The chain joins TRBV7-3 to TRBJ1-1, with D perhaps TRBD1 (5 bases). CDR3 length: 13 amino acids. Trimming left V 5 bases short and J 2 bases short, with 9 bases between. Germline V gene lookup returns CDR1 SGHTA and CDR2 FQGTGA. The CDR3 loop reads CASSLGTNTEAFF. The CDR3 nucleotides read TGTGCCAGCAGCCTAGGGACTAACACTGAAGCTTTCTTT.

This clone was picked up one time. The chain recombines TRBV5-1 with TRBJ1-2, with TRBD1 identical over 7 bases. CDR1 is SGHRS and CDR2 is YFSETQ in the germline V gene. Trimming took 2 bases from V and 5 from J; bases not matched to a gene: 9. The CDR3 is 15 residues long. CDR3 in DNA: TGCGCCAGCAGCTTTCGACAGGGCGGTGGGTATGGCTACACCTTC. It is translated as CASSFRQGGGYGYTF. Full variable domain (missing parts from reference TRBV5-1 and TRBJ1-2): KAGVTQTPRYLIKTRGQQVTLSCSPISGHRSVSWYQQTPGQGLQFLFEYFSETQRNKGNFPGRFSGRQFSNSRSEMNVSTLELGDSALYLCASSFRQGGGYGYTFGSGTRLTVV.

The chain employs TRBV19 and TRBJ1-4, with no clear D. Per germline, CDR1 LNHDA and CDR2 SQIVND (reference sequence). V dropped 6 bases and J dropped 0 bases, with 8 bases sitting between them. CDR3 size: 14 residues. CDR3 sequence reads: CASRAGTTNEKLFF. CDR3 bases: TGTGCCAGTAGGGCAGGCACAACTAATGAAAAACTGTTTTTT.

The V call is TRBV6-5, the J call TRBJ1-1; no definite D call. Trimming stripped 7 bases from V and 6 bases from J, with 9 bases between. In germline, CDR1 is MNHEY, CDR2 SVGAGI. The CDR3 is 11 amino acids. In DNA form, the CDR3 reads TGTGCCAGCATGACGGGATCTGAAGCTTTCTTT. It yields the protein CASMTGSEAFF.

This chain links TRBV5-1 with TRBJ2-3; 8 positions agree with TRBD1. CDR3 length: 13 residues. The junction had 7 bases not matched to a gene; V was cut back by 6 bases and J by 7 bases. In germline, CDR1 is SGHRS, CDR2 YFSETQ. The CDR3 reads CASKIQGENTQYF. CDR3 coding DNA: TGCGCCAGCAAGATACAGGGGGAAAATACGCAGTATTTT. The full variable domain, with the rest looked up from reference TRBV5-1 and TRBJ2-3, is KAGVTQTPRYLIKTRGQQVTLSCSPISGHRSVSWYQQTPGQGLQFLFEYFSETQRNKGNFPGRFSGRQFSNSRSEMNVSTLELGDSALYLCASKIQGENTQYFGPGTRLTVL.

V is TRBV15 and J is TRBJ1-5; D call uncertain. Germline values: CDR1 LNHNV, CDR2 YYDKDF (reference sequence). V was shortened by 3 bases and J by 0 bases, with 9 bases between the two germline ends. This CDR3 is 15 amino acids long. The CDR3 DNA reads as TGTGCCACCAGCAGGACGGGAGATAGCAATCAGCCCCAGCATTTT. Its protein product is CATSRTGDSNQPQHF.

The chain uses TRBV7-6 and TRBJ2-7, with 8 bases fitting TRBD1. Trimming removed 5 bases from V and 3 bases from J; junction bases left unmatched: 12. The CDR3 runs 16 residues. The germline CDR1 and CDR2 sequences are SGHVS and FNYEAQ. Written as DNA, the CDR3 is TGTGCCAGCAGCGCCTACATGGGACAGGCGGTCTACGAGCAGTACTTC. This encodes CASSAYMGQAVYEQYF.

The V gene is TRBV11-3, the J gene TRBJ2-1, with D perhaps matching TRBD2 (5 bases). The CDR3 has 17 amino acids. V dropped 3 bases and J dropped 9 bases, with 24 bases sitting between them. The germline gives CDR1 SGHNT, CDR2 YENEEA. CDR3 sequence (DNA): TGTGCCAGCAGCTTTGGATACTCGAGGGAAGGCGAGGCTGAGCAGTTCTTC. Translation gives CASSFGYSREGEAEQFF.

The V gene is TRBV10-3, the J gene TRBJ1-5, with 8 positions matching TRBD1. From germline, CDR1 is ENHRY and CDR2 SYGVKD. J gave up 7 bases and V 4 bases, and 9 bases lay outside the gene matches. The CDR3 spans 15 residues. CDR3 in amino acids: CAISGVGQGEQPQHF. CDR3 nucleotide sequence: TGTGCCATCAGTGGAGTCGGACAGGGTGAACAGCCCCAGCATTTT.

This clone has just a few counts. This chain uses TRBV15 with TRBJ2-3, with 7 bases matching TRBD1. CDR1 and CDR2 from the germline V gene are LNHNV and YYDKDF (reference sequence). J gave up 5 bases and V 5 bases, and 19 bases lay outside the gene matches. The CDR3 extends over 18 amino acids. CDR3 sequence reads: CATSSRTGSSQGLDTQYF. Written as DNA, the CDR3 is TGTGCCACCAGCTCCCGGACAGGAAGTAGTCAGGGGTTAGATACGCAGTATTTT.

The V call is TRBV5-4, the J call TRBJ2-2, with a tentative D call TRBD1 (6 bases). There are 17 residues in the CDR3. Trimming removed 3 bases from V and 6 bases from J, with 21 bases in between. The germline V gene has CDR1 SGHNT and CDR2 YYREEE (reference sequence). Written as DNA, the CDR3 is TGTGCCAGCAGCTCGCCCCGGACCCCAGGGGCCGCCGGGGAGCTGTTTTTT. It specifies CASSSPRTPGAAGELFF. Full variable domain (outside the CDR3, taken from reference TRBV5-4 and TRBJ2-2): ETGVTQSPTHLIKTRGQQVTLRCSSQSGHNTVSWYQQALGQGPQFIFQYYREEENGRGNFPPRFSGLQFPNYSSELNVNALELDDSALYLCASSSPRTPGAAGELFFGEGSRLTVL.

This clone was detected only once. The chain combines TRBV7-2 with TRBJ2-7; 7 nucleotides agree with TRBD1. From germline, CDR1 is SGHTA and CDR2 FQGNSA. This CDR3 is 14 amino acids long. The V and J ends lost 6 bases and 3 bases, in that order; junction bases with no gene match: 8. CDR3 protein: CASSYQTGNYEQYF. CDR3 coding DNA: TGTGCCAGCAGTTACCAGACAGGGAACTACGAGCAGTACTTC.

This sequence joins TRBV5-6 and TRBJ2-1; the D gene is possibly TRBD2 (6 bases). V lost 4 bases to trimming and J lost 3 bases, with 11 bases between them. The CDR3 is 14 residues long. Germline V gene data show CDR1 as SGHDT and CDR2 as YYEEEE. The CDR3 nucleotides read TGTGCCAGCAGCCCCCCCGGGGGCTACAATGAGCAGTTCTTC. This encodes CASSPPGGYNEQFF.

Here the CDR3 reads CASSPSGNSPLHF. The CDR3 nucleotides are TGTGCCAGCAGCCCCTCGGGTAATTCACCCCTCCACTTT. This sequence joins TRBV11-2 and TRBJ1-6; D not resolved. The CDR3 runs 13 residues. CDR1 and CDR2 (germline): SGHAT, FQNNGV. V dropped 5 bases and J dropped 6 bases, with 8 bases sitting between them.

The chain recombines TRBV19 with TRBJ2-2, with D perhaps TRBD1 (6 bases). The germline V and J ends were trimmed by 5 bases and 6 bases, with 16 bases remaining between them. The CDR3 runs 15 residues. Per germline, CDR1 LNHDA and CDR2 SQIVND (reference sequence). The CDR3, as DNA: TGTGCCAGTAGTGCCGACAGGCCGGTCGCCGGGGAGCTGTTTTTT. Residues: CASSADRPVAGELFF.

The V gene is TRBV6-1, the J gene TRBJ1-2, with TRBD1 as a possible D gene (5 bases). Trimming shortened V by 4 bases and J by 8 bases, and 11 bases separated the two germline ends. The CDR3 extends over 12 amino acids. Germline-derived CDR1 and CDR2 are MNHNS and SASEGT. The CDR3 DNA sequence: TGTGCCAGCAGTGCAACGGGACTAGGCTACACCTTC. This sequence encodes CASSATGLGYTF.

The V gene is TRBV5-4, the J gene TRBJ2-5, with D perhaps TRBD1 (6 bases). The CDR3 is 14 amino acids. V was trimmed by 4 bases and J by 1 base, leaving 11 bases between them. Germline V gene sequence: CDR1 SGHNT, CDR2 YYREEE (reference sequence). Here the CDR3 DNA reads TGTGCCAGCAGCCGCGGACAGAGCCAAGAGACCCAGTACTTC. The encoded protein is CASSRGQSQETQYF. Looking up the rest from reference TRBV5-4 and TRBJ2-5 gives the full variable domain: ETGVTQSPTHLIKTRGQQVTLRCSSQSGHNTVSWYQQALGQGPQFIFQYYREEENGRGNFPPRFSGLQFPNYSSELNVNALELDDSALYLCASSRGQSQETQYFGPGTRLLVL.